These 30 T cell receptor beta chains originate from one sample sequenced in a study of shared clonotypes between healthy human individuals (dated by TCRdb to about 2020). Library prep was done by the immunoSEQ multiplex PCR assay. Here the immuneACCESS table is served through TCRdb, limited to in-frame sequences with V and J called. Missing clones are a known gap in these copies; in checked studies unresolved V genes cover under half, and the rest lacks a known reason. This sample gives about 700,000 clones in total; 90% to 95% of them show up just once. The leading ten clones occupy approximately 24% of the sample. For the CD8 naive samples, CD45RO-negative cells were positively selected for CCR7, yielding a CD45RA+CCR7+ population from which TemRA cells were excluded. The specimen was naive CD8+ T cells sorted from blood. The cell subset or site label here, explained by the study, means: CD45RA+CCR7+. These TCRs come from a man under 40 in good health.

This chain uses TRBV27 with TRBJ2-3, with 7 bases matching TRBD2. CDR1 is MNHEY, CDR2 SMNVEV, per germline (reference sequence). V dropped 5 bases and J dropped 4; count of bases not matched to a gene: 12. The CDR3 has 16 amino acids. The CDR3: CASSLLREGNSDTQYF. CDR3 DNA: TGTGCCAGCAGTCTCCTCAGGGAGGGTAATTCAGATACGCAGTATTTT.

V and J are TRBV19 and TRBJ2-3; TRBD2 aligns across 12 bases. Trimming took 5 bases from V and 2 from J; bases not matched to a gene: 11. CDR1 is LNHDA, CDR2 SQIVND, per germline (reference sequence). The CDR3 has 18 amino acids. CDR3 sequence (DNA): TGTGCCAGTAGTCCCCGCCCCGGACTAGCGGGATACACAGATACGCAGTATTTT. This encodes CASSPRPGLAGYTDTQYF.

The V and J genes are TRBV7-9 and TRBJ2-2; 10 bases align to TRBD2. The junction had 13 bases not matched to a gene; V was cut back by 7 bases and J by 2 bases. The CDR3 is 18 residues long. CDR1 and CDR2 from the germline V gene are SEHNR and FQNEAQ (reference sequence). CDR3 in DNA: TGTGCCAGCACCGGACTAGCGGCCACGGACACAAACACCGGGGAGCTGTTTTTT. Its translation: CASTGLAATDTNTGELFF. Full variable domain (outside the CDR3, taken from reference TRBV7-9 and TRBJ2-2): DTGVSQNPRHKITKRGQNVTFRCDPISEHNRLYWYRQTLGQGPEFLTYFQNEAQLEKSRLLSDRFSAERPKGSFSTLEIQRTEQGDSAMYLCASTGLAATDTNTGELFFGEGSRLTVL.

The V and J genes are TRBV5-1 and TRBJ2-3, with TRBD1 matching 9 bases. This CDR3 contains 14 residues. Germline V CDR1 and CDR2: SGHRS, YFSETQ. Trimming at V came to 4 bases and at J to 5 bases, leaving 5 bases not matched to a gene. The CDR3 sequence is CASSLEDRGDTQYF. The CDR3 nucleotides are TGCGCCAGCAGCCTGGAGGACAGGGGAGATACGCAGTATTTT.

This sequence joins TRBV4-3 and TRBJ1-5, with no clear D. The CDR3 sequence is 18 residues long. Germline values: CDR1 LGHNA, CDR2 YSLEER. With 0 bases removed from V and 0 bases from J, the gap between germline ends came to 15 bases. The DNA for the CDR3 is TGCGCCAGCAGCCAAGAAATAGTTGGGAGTTATAGCAATCAGCCCCAGCATTTT. Its translation is CASSQEIVGSYSNQPQHF.

The chain joins TRBV6-5 to TRBJ1-1, with TRBD1 as a possible D gene (5 bases). V shed 6 bases and J shed 1 base, with 9 bases lying between them. Germline CDR1 is MNHEY and CDR2 is SVGAGI. This CDR3 comprises 13 residues. Written as DNA, the CDR3 is TGTGCCAGCAGGTATGGACAGAACACTGAAGCTTTCTTT. This translates into CASRYGQNTEAFF.

The rearrangement links TRBV30 to TRBJ1-3; D not certain. This CDR3 region has 15 residues. The germline gives CDR1 GTSNPN, CDR2 SVGIG (reference sequence). The V and J ends lost 4 bases and 0 bases respectively, with 13 bases between them. The CDR3 loop reads CAWNPDGDSGNTIYF. The CDR3 DNA sequence: TGTGCCTGGAACCCTGACGGAGACTCTGGAAACACCATATATTTT.

V is TRBV25-1 and J is TRBJ1-2, with TRBD1 identical over 9 bases. This CDR3 spans 14 amino acids. V lost 7 bases to trimming and J lost 8 bases; unmatched junction nucleotides: 11. CDR1 and CDR2 (germline): MGHDK, SYGVNS. CDR3 sequence (DNA): TGTGCCAGCAAGGCGACCGGGACAGGGTACGGCTACACCTTC. Translated, it gives CASKATGTGYGYTF.

This rearrangement joins TRBV30 to TRBJ2-7, with 7 bases matching TRBD2. Germline CDR1 and CDR2: GTSNPN and SVGIG (reference sequence). CDR3 length: 11 amino acids. The trim removed 4 bases at V and 7 bases at J, leaving 4 bases unmatched. CDR3 in DNA: TGTGCCTGGACGATGGGGGGGGAGCAGTACTTC. Its translation: CAWTMGGEQYF. Full variable domain (remainder filled in from reference TRBV30 and TRBJ2-7): SQTIHQWPATLVQPVGSPLSLECTVEGTSNPNLYWYRQAAGRGLQLLFYSVGIGQISSEVPQNLSASRPQDRQFILSSKKLLLSDSGFYLCAWTMGGEQYFGPGTRLTVT.

The chain joins TRBV10-1 to TRBJ2-2; 10 bases are shared with TRBD1. Unmatched junction bases numbered 5, after V lost 3 bases and J lost 4 bases. Germline loops: CDR1 WNHNN, CDR2 SYGVQD (reference sequence). The CDR3 has 16 amino acids. The CDR3 DNA is TGCGCCAGCAGTGACCGGACAGGGGGGATCACCGGGGAGCTGTTTTTT. Its translation is CASSDRTGGITGELFF.

There are a few counts of this clone. The chain couples TRBV30 to TRBJ2-1; TRBD2 agrees at 8 bases. Trimming cost V 4 bases and J 8 bases; bases outside gene matches: 13. The CDR3 is 15 residues long. Germline CDR1 reads GTSNPN; CDR2 reads SVGIG (reference sequence). The CDR3 coding sequence is TGTGCCTGGACGGCCGGGAGGGTACTTAAGGATGAGCAGTTCTTC. Protein product: CAWTAGRVLKDEQFF.

The chain has TRBV14 and TRBJ2-3; D is unresolved. CDR1 and CDR2 (germline): SGHDN, FVKESK. V was cut by 0 bases and J by 2 bases, with 21 bases left in between. The CDR3 consists of 19 residues. The CDR3 region is CASSQDLFVRLMVTDTQYF. CDR3 nucleotide sequence: TGTGCCAGCAGCCAAGATCTTTTTGTTCGGCTTATGGTCACAGATACGCAGTATTTT.

This chain connects TRBV12-5 to TRBJ1-1; D ambiguous. Germline V gene lookup returns CDR1 LGHNT and CDR2 FRNRAP. V was shortened by 1 base and J by 3 bases, with 3 bases between the two germline ends. This CDR3 contains 12 residues. This chain's CDR3 is CASGLDYTEAFF. The CDR3 DNA follows: TGTGCTAGTGGTTTGGACTACACTGAAGCTTTCTTT.

With regard to this clone: One end of the junction is discordant with germline, which a read error may explain. V usage is TRBV4-1 and J usage is TRBJ2-1; TRBD2 agrees at 10 bases. There are 16 residues in the CDR3. Germline lookup yields CDR1 MGHRA and CDR2 YSYEKL. The CDR3 DNA follows: TGCGCCAGCAGTCAAGTTAGTCTAGCGGGAGACAATGAGCAGTTCTTC. Amino acids: CASSQVSLAGDNEQFF.

The rearrangement joins TRBV18 to TRBJ2-3, with a weak D call TRBD1 (6 bases). The CDR3 has 16 amino acids. CDR1 is KGHSH, CDR2 LQKENI, per germline. V was clipped by 1 base and J by 0 bases, with 11 bases between them. CDR3: CASSPLRGQSTDTQYF. Here the CDR3 DNA reads TGTGCCAGCTCACCACTTCGCGGACAGAGCACAGATACGCAGTATTTT.

J is TRBJ2-1 and V is TRBV4-1; D is unresolved. With 3 bases removed from V and 4 bases from J, the gap between germline ends came to 16 bases. Germline V CDR1 and CDR2: MGHRA, YSYEKL. The CDR3 has 16 residues. The CDR3 DNA reads as TGCGCCAGCAGCCAGGGCTATGACGGAGCATACAATGAGCAGTTCTTC. Protein sequence: CASSQGYDGAYNEQFF.

This clone was counted a few times. The chain employs TRBV7-9 and TRBJ1-4, with 7 bases matching TRBD1. V gave up 5 bases and J gave up 8 bases; unmatched junction bases: 5. The germline CDR1 and CDR2 sequences are SEHNR and FQNEAQ (reference sequence). This CDR3 comprises 13 residues. CDR3 region: CASSRTGHEKLFF. In nucleotides, the CDR3 is TGTGCCAGCAGCCGGACAGGTCACGAAAAACTGTTTTTT.

The rearrangement links TRBV11-1 to TRBJ2-1; 7 bases are shared with TRBD1. The CDR3 length is 12 residues. Germline CDR1 reads SGHAT; CDR2 reads FQDESV (reference sequence). J lost 10 bases, V lost 4 bases, and 4 bases had no gene match. CDR3 region: CASSSGTVEQFF. The CDR3 region has the DNA TGTGCCAGCAGCTCCGGGACAGTCGAGCAGTTCTTC.

The rearrangement joins TRBV7-8 to TRBJ2-7; D is unclear. Trimming shortened V by 1 base and J by 0 bases, and 13 bases separated the two germline ends. The CDR3 covers 16 residues. Looked up from germline, CDR1 is SGHVS and CDR2 is FQNEAQ. The CDR3 nucleotides are TGTGCCAGCAGCTTAGAGGTCCGCCCGAACTCCTACGAGCAGTACTTC. It yields the protein CASSLEVRPNSYEQYF.

The chain couples TRBV2 to TRBJ2-1, with TRBD2 matching 7 bases. Germline loops: CDR1 SNHLY, CDR2 FYNNEI. The CDR3 consists of 16 residues. Trimming removed 0 bases from V and 8 bases from J; junction bases left unmatched: 10. The CDR3 region is CASSEALGLGIHEQFF. The CDR3 DNA is TGTGCCAGCAGTGAAGCCCTCGGACTAGGTATCCATGAGCAGTTCTTC.

This clone appeared once. V and J are TRBV5-1 and TRBJ2-1, with 10 bases identical to TRBD2. The CDR3 runs 17 residues. Germline values: CDR1 SGHRS, CDR2 YFSETQ. After removal of 4 bases from V and 6 bases from J, the junction contained 13 bases not matched to a gene. This CDR3 is CASSPPASGSSFNEQFF. CDR3 nucleotide sequence: TGCGCCAGCAGCCCCCCCGCTAGCGGGAGCTCATTCAATGAGCAGTTCTTC.

The genes are TRBV10-3 and TRBJ1-2; no clear D gene. V was cut by 2 bases and J by 4 bases, with 14 bases left in between. CDR3 length equals 15 residues. CDR1 is ENHRY and CDR2 is SYGVKD in the germline V gene. As DNA, the CDR3 is TGTGCCATCAGTGAGGTCCGTTTTGATCTCTATGGCTACACCTTC. Residues: CAISEVRFDLYGYTF.

The chain carries TRBV28 and TRBJ1-1; 7 bases are shared with TRBD1. The CDR3 length is 14 residues. V lost 3 bases, J lost 4 bases, and 5 bases stayed unmatched. CDR1 and CDR2 from the germline V gene are MDHEN and SYDVKM. The CDR3 DNA sequence: TGTGCCAGCAGTTTCCGCAGGGGGACCACTGAAGCTTTCTTT. Amino acids: CASSFRRGTTEAFF.

The chain has TRBV10-3 and TRBJ2-6, with D tentatively TRBD1 (6 bases). With 8 bases removed from V and 2 bases from J, the gap between germline ends came to 10 bases. The CDR3 is 14 residues long. In germline, CDR1 is ENHRY, CDR2 SYGVKD. CDR3 region: CAIAAGAGANVLTF. For the CDR3, the DNA is TGTGCCATCGCGGCAGGGGCTGGGGCCAACGTCCTGACTTTC.

J is TRBJ2-3 and V is TRBV7-8; 7 bases are a match to TRBD2. V dropped 0 bases and J dropped 3; count of bases not matched to a gene: 9. Germline V CDR1 and CDR2: SGHVS, FQNEAQ. This CDR3 comprises 17 residues. Written as DNA, the CDR3 is TGTGCCAGCAGCTTAGCGCTCGCGGGGGAGAAGACAGATACGCAGTATTTT. Its translation: CASSLALAGEKTDTQYF.

The chain joins TRBV11-2 to TRBJ2-5; D unresolved. V lost 0 bases to trimming and J lost 5 bases, with 25 bases between them. CDR3 length equals 19 residues. The germline gives CDR1 SGHAT, CDR2 FQNNGV. CDR3 coding DNA: TGTGCCAGCAGCTTAGATCTGGCGGTGGATGAATACCGTTGGGAGACCCAGTACTTC. Translated, it gives CASSLDLAVDEYRWETQYF.

The V gene is TRBV11-2, the J gene TRBJ2-5, with a weak D call TRBD1 (6 bases). The V end was cut by 1 base, the J end by 5 bases, with 14 bases between. Germline loops: CDR1 SGHAT, CDR2 FQNNGV. This CDR3 comprises 15 residues. As DNA, the CDR3 is TGTGCCAGCAGCTTAGTCGACAGGAATATCGAGACCCAGTACTTC. This codes for CASSLVDRNIETQYF. The whole variable domain, remainder taken from reference TRBV11-2 and TRBJ2-5, is EAGVAQSPRYKIIEKRQSVAFWCNPISGHATLYWYQQILGQGPKLLIQFQNNGVVDDSQLPKDRFSAERLKGVDSTLKIQPAKLEDSAVYLCASSLVDRNIETQYFGPGTRLLVL.

The chain carries TRBV27 and TRBJ1-6; D gene unclear. The CDR3 is made up of 11 amino acids. Trimming removed 4 bases from V and 7 bases from J, with 2 bases in between. CDR1 and CDR2 (germline): MNHEY, SMNVEV (reference sequence). The CDR3 region has the DNA TGTGCCAGCAGTTCGAATTCACCCCTCCACTTT. This sequence encodes CASSSNSPLHF.

In its sample, this clone was seen once. The chain has TRBV9 and TRBJ1-4; D gene unclear. The CDR3 is 15 residues long. Germline CDR1 is SGDLS and CDR2 is YYNGEE. V lost 0 bases and J lost 2, with 8 bases in between. The CDR3 nucleotides read TGTGCCAGCAGCGTAGGAGACTTTACTAATGAAAAACTGTTTTTT. Translation gives CASSVGDFTNEKLFF.

The chain joins TRBV2 to TRBJ2-7; D not resolved. V was shortened by 2 bases and J by 2 bases, with 13 bases between the two germline ends. The CDR3 has 15 residues. In germline, CDR1 is SNHLY, CDR2 FYNNEI. CDR3 loop: CASSESRSGTYEQYF. CDR3 coding DNA: TGTGCCAGCAGTGAAAGCCGGTCGGGTACCTACGAGCAGTACTTC.